Below, 13 T cell receptor beta chains from the same sample are listed, as sequenced in a study of T cells in Graves' hyperthyroidism and ophthalmopathy. TCR beta CDR3 sequences were amplified from RNA transcripts. HTBI primers were employed in a first-round RT-PCR of the TCR CDR3. TCRdb redid the calling of the multiplex PCR reads with MiXCR, one entry per CDR3 protein. The table lists hundreds of thousands of distinct CDR3 sequences, less than 25% of them singletons. What was sequenced was blood. The receptor source for this set is a man aged 30 to 45 with Graves' ophthalmopathy.

Ten or more counts support this clonotype. This chain uses TRBV12-3 or TRBV12-4 with TRBJ2-7; TRBD1 or TRBD2 may be the D gene (5 bases each). Trimming removed 3 bases from V and 6 bases from J, with 12 bases in between. This CDR3 has 13 amino acids. The CDR3 DNA reads as TGTGCCAGCAGTTTCGGGACGCCTCTCGAGCAGTACTTC. This codes for CASSFGTPLEQYF.

This clonotype was detected ten times or more. The chain recombines TRBV6-1 with TRBJ2-5; 7 bases match TRBD1. CDR1 MNHNS and CDR2 SASEGT come from the germline V gene. V was clipped by 7 bases and J by 5 bases; unmatched bases: 13. This CDR3 has 15 amino acids. CDR3 sequence (DNA): TGTGCCAGCAAGTCAGACAGGGAGTTTGGGGAGACCCAGTACTTC. This sequence encodes CASKSDREFGETQYF.

The genes are TRBV18 and TRBJ1-5; D may be TRBD1 (5 bases). CDR3 length: 14 residues. Trimming pared 3 bases from V and 4 bases from J, leaving 10 bases between. CDR1 KGHSH and CDR2 LQKENI come from the germline V gene. CDR3 sequence reads: CASSPFRGNQPQHF. The CDR3 nucleotides read TGTGCCAGCTCACCGTTCCGGGGGAATCAGCCCCAGCATTTT.

A remark on this clonotype: An end of the junction does not agree with germline; a read error may underlie this. The CDR3 region is CTSRGTDLYEQYF. CDR3 sequence (DNA): TGTACCAGCAGAGGAACAGACCTCTACGAGCAGTACTTC. This rearrangement joins TRBV27 to TRBJ2-7; D ambiguous. From germline, CDR1 is MNHEY and CDR2 SMNVEV (reference sequence). The CDR3 extends over 13 amino acids.

Many counts were recorded for this clonotype. The genes are TRBV3-1 and TRBJ2-1, with 12 bases that match TRBD2. Germline V gives CDR1 LGHDT, CDR2 YNNKEL (reference sequence). The CDR3 covers 15 residues. With V trimmed by 8 bases and J by 8 bases, 10 bases remained unmatched. The CDR3 DNA follows: TGTGCCAGCGGACCTAAGACTAGCGGGAGCGATGAGCAGTTCTTC. Amino acids: CASGPKTSGSDEQFF.

The V gene is TRBV29-1, the J gene TRBJ1-4, with 8 bases that match TRBD1. The junction had 3 bases not matched to a gene; V was cut back by 4 bases and J by 5 bases. Germline assignment: CDR1 SQVTM and CDR2 ANQGSEA. There are 13 residues in the CDR3. The DNA of the CDR3 is TGCAGCGTTGCGGGACAGGCCAATGAAAAACTGTTTTTT. This translates into CSVAGQANEKLFF.

In this sample, this clonotype turned up a few times. The chain joins TRBV19 to TRBJ2-6; weak D call: TRBD2 (5 bases). Germline lookup yields CDR1 LNHDA and CDR2 SQIVND (reference sequence). The ends were cut back, 1 base at V and 0 bases at J, with 13 bases in the middle. The CDR3 is 18 amino acids. CDR3 residues: CASSIAVTRSSGANVLTF. The DNA for the CDR3 is TGTGCCAGTAGTATAGCGGTCACTAGGAGCTCTGGGGCCAACGTCCTGACTTTC.

The V and J genes are TRBV4-1 and TRBJ2-3; 13 nucleotides line up with TRBD2. CDR1 and CDR2 from the germline V gene are MGHRA and YSYEKL. The V segment lost 0 bases and the J segment 2 bases; nucleotides outside the gene matches: 2. This CDR3 is 17 amino acids long. DNA of the CDR3: TGCGCCAGCAGCCAAGATGGGACTAGCGGGGCCACAGATACGCAGTATTTT. Translation gives CASSQDGTSGATDTQYF.

A few counts support this clonotype. The V call is TRBV14, the J call TRBJ1-4; D uncertain. This CDR3 region has 14 residues. The germline gives CDR1 SGHDN, CDR2 FVKESK. V was trimmed by 6 bases and J by 8 bases, leaving 16 bases between them. CDR3 protein: CASSPTRTREKLFF. CDR3 in DNA: TGTGCCAGCAGTCCGACTCGGACTCGCGAAAAACTGTTTTTT. Drawing the rest from reference TRBV14 and TRBJ1-4, the complete variable domain is EAGVTQFPSHSVIEKGQTVTLRCDPISGHDNLYWYRRVMGKEIKFLLHFVKESKQDESGMPNNRFLAERTGGTYSTLKVQPAELEDSGVYFCASSPTRTREKLFFGSGTQLSVL.

This chain links TRBV6-2 or TRBV6-3 with TRBJ2-7; 11 bases match TRBD1. Trimming cost V 7 bases and J 6 bases; bases outside gene matches: 17. Per germline, CDR1 MNHEY and CDR2 SVGEGT. The CDR3 has 17 amino acids. CDR3 sequence (DNA): TGTGCCAGCATTGGAACAAACGCGGACAGGGGGCTCGGCGAGCAGTACTTC. Translated, it gives CASIGTNADRGLGEQYF.

This chain connects TRBV4-2 to TRBJ2-7; no firm D call. CDR1 is LGHNA, CDR2 YNFKEQ, per germline. CDR3 size: 15 residues. With 6 bases removed from V and 1 base from J, the gap between germline ends came to 16 bases. The CDR3 loop is CASSTLGGLSYEQYF. Here the CDR3 DNA reads TGTGCCAGCAGTACTTTAGGTGGGCTGTCCTACGAGCAGTACTTC.

This clonotype appeared a few times. The CDR3 DNA sequence: TGTGCCAGCAGTTTACCCCCCATAGCGGGAAATACGAACGAGCAGTACTTC. This sequence encodes CASSLPPIAGNTNEQYF. The chain employs TRBV28 and TRBJ2-7; 8 bases align to TRBD2. V lost 2 bases and J lost 5; bases outside the gene matches: 14. Germline V gene lookup returns CDR1 MDHEN and CDR2 SYDVKM. CDR3 size: 17 residues.

A single count supports this clonotype. This rearrangement joins TRBV6-2 or TRBV6-3 to TRBJ1-1; 7 nucleotides align to TRBD1. CDR3 length: 16 amino acids. V lost 5 bases to trimming and J lost 1 base; unmatched junction nucleotides: 10. From germline, CDR1 is MNHEY and CDR2 SVGEGT. The CDR3 DNA sequence: TGTGCCAGCAGTCCTAACTGGGGACAGCAGAACACTGAAGCTTTCTTT. This translates into CASSPNWGQQNTEAFF.